This entry lists 31 T cell receptor beta chains sequenced from one sample in a study of regulatory T cells in long-lasting Graves disease. The authors built TCR beta libraries using iRepertoire HTBI primers and Arm-PCR of CDR3 regions. MiXCR, applied by TCRdb to the multiplex PCR reads, yields one record per CDR3 protein. The data contain roughly 700,000 distinct CDR3 sequences, 25% to 30% of them singletons. Time point here: persistent/refractory GD, antithyroid drugs over 5 years with positive TRAb. The TCR library was made from RNA that had been extracted from PBMCs in TRIzol. This sample comprised peripheral blood mononuclear cells (PBMCs), obtained when the disease was refractory, from a patient treated with antithyroid drugs. These receptors originate from a female donor with Graves disease.

V gene TRBV28 combines with J gene TRBJ1-5, with a weak D call TRBD1 (6 bases). Germline V gives CDR1 MDHEN, CDR2 SYDVKM. The CDR3 has 14 amino acids. Trimming removed 6 bases at V and 5 bases at J, with 14 bases between. As DNA, the CDR3 is TGTGCCAGCAGGACCGGGACACTCTATCAGCCCCAGCATTTT. Translation gives CASRTGTLYQPQHF.

The chain joins TRBV27 to TRBJ1-2; TRBD1 matches at 9 bases. Germline lookup yields CDR1 MNHEY and CDR2 SMNVEV (reference sequence). With V trimmed by 6 bases and J by 4 bases, 6 bases remained unmatched. There are 14 residues in the CDR3. The CDR3 DNA reads as TGTGCCAGCAGACTACAGGGACAGGGCTATGGCTACACCTTC. Encoded protein: CASRLQGQGYGYTF.

The chain combines TRBV14 with TRBJ2-5, with D possibly TRBD1 on 6 matching bases. V lost 0 bases and J lost 5, with 16 bases in between. Germline lookup yields CDR1 SGHDN and CDR2 FVKESK. This CDR3 comprises 16 residues. DNA of the CDR3: TGTGCCAGCAGCCAAGATTTCGGCAGGGGAACGGAGACCCAGTACTTC. This codes for CASSQDFGRGTETQYF.

This clonotype was detected only a few times. V and J are TRBV5-1 and TRBJ1-4; 7 bases align to TRBD1. The V segment lost 0 bases and the J segment 8 bases; nucleotides outside the gene matches: 7. The CDR3 contains 15 residues. Germline CDR1 is SGHRS and CDR2 is YFSETQ. The CDR3 spells CASSLGTTGNEKLFF. The CDR3 region has the DNA TGCGCCAGCAGCTTGGGGACGACAGGGAACGAAAAACTGTTTTTT.

In its sample, this clonotype was seen many times. This sequence joins TRBV12-3 or TRBV12-4 and TRBJ1-1; D is undetermined. CDR3 size: 14 residues. Trimming cost V 1 base and J 5 bases, with 11 bases left between them. CDR3 DNA sequence: TGTGCCAGCAGTTTAGGGCAGTATGGTACTGAAGCTTTCTTT. Protein: CASSLGQYGTEAFF.

This clonotype has just a few counts. The chain joins TRBV5-1 to TRBJ1-2; TRBD1 matches at 8 bases. Germline V CDR1 and CDR2: SGHRS, YFSETQ. V shed 1 base, J shed 6 bases, and the junction held 5 bases outside the gene matches. This CDR3 is built from 14 residues. The CDR3 spells CASSLYQGANGYTF. The CDR3, as DNA: TGCGCCAGCAGCTTGTATCAGGGGGCGAATGGCTACACCTTC.

This clonotype was counted a single time. J is TRBJ2-2 and V is TRBV7-9, with a possible D match to TRBD2 (6 bases). V lost 4 bases, J lost 7 bases, and 19 bases lay in between. From germline, CDR1 is SEHNR and CDR2 FQNEAQ (reference sequence). The CDR3 has 16 amino acids. The CDR3 coding sequence is TGTGCCAGCAGCTCAAACGACGGGAGAAAGGGCGGGGAGCTGTTTTTT. It specifies CASSSNDGRKGGELFF.

V usage is TRBV20-1 and J usage is TRBJ1-6; no definite D call. This CDR3 has 15 amino acids. The germline gives CDR1 DFQATT, CDR2 SNEGSKA (reference sequence). V gave up 6 bases and J gave up 8 bases, with 20 bases separating them. The CDR3 protein is CSAGLSGRRYSPLHF. In nucleotides, the CDR3 is TGCAGTGCCGGGTTGTCTGGCAGGAGGTATTCACCCCTCCACTTT.

The rearrangement joins TRBV27 to TRBJ1-1; TRBD1 is a possible D gene (5 bases). Per the germline V gene, CDR1 is MNHEY and CDR2 is SMNVEV (reference sequence). This CDR3 region has 15 residues. The V gene lost 3 bases and the J gene lost 2 bases, with 13 bases spanning the gap. In nucleotides, the CDR3 is TGTGCCAGCAGTTTCGGTGGGGACCTTAACACTGAAGCTTTCTTT. Its protein is CASSFGGDLNTEAFF.

This clonotype was detected ten times or more. The chain couples TRBV28 to TRBJ1-2; D gene unclear. V was cut by 7 bases and J by 4 bases, with 10 bases left in between. This CDR3 contains 12 residues. The germline CDR1 and CDR2 sequences are MDHEN and SYDVKM. The CDR3 coding sequence is TGTGCCAGCAAACTTGCCCCCTATGGCTACACCTTC. Amino acid sequence: CASKLAPYGYTF.

The table lists this clonotype with a few counts. The chain recombines TRBV6-1 with TRBJ2-5, with D perhaps TRBD1 (6 bases). V shed 8 bases and J shed 7 bases, with 17 bases lying between them. CDR1 and CDR2 (germline): MNHNS, SASEGT. CDR3 length: 13 amino acids. CDR3 protein: CASAGDTGTTQYF. The CDR3 DNA follows: TGTGCCAGCGCCGGGGACACGGGTACGACCCAGTACTTC.

This clonotype was recorded a few times. The chain joins TRBV5-5 to TRBJ2-5; D perhaps matches TRBD2 (5 bases). Trimming removed 3 bases at V and 2 bases at J, with 8 bases between. The CDR3 has 13 amino acids. Germline CDR1 is SGHKS and CDR2 is YYEKEE (reference sequence). Here the CDR3 DNA reads TGTGCCAGCAGCTCAAGGACTCAAGAGACCCAGTACTTC. The encoded protein is CASSSRTQETQYF. Using reference TRBV5-5 and TRBJ2-5 for the parts outside the CDR3, the full variable domain is DAGVTQSPTHLIKTRGQQVTLRCSPISGHKSVSWYQQVLGQGPQFIFQYYEKEERGRGNFPDRFSARQFPNYSSELNVNALLLGDSALYLCASSSRTQETQYFGPGTRLLVL.

The chain combines TRBV29-1 with TRBJ1-4; TRBD1 is a possible D gene (5 bases). The V gene's germline CDR1 is SQVTM and CDR2 ANQGSEA. The CDR3 consists of 15 residues. Trimming cost V 6 bases and J 4 bases, with 18 bases left between them. CDR3 loop: CSVGGEGQRNEKLFF. CDR3 DNA: TGCAGCGTGGGGGGGGAGGGGCAGCGTAATGAAAAACTGTTTTTT.

The sample holds many counts of this clonotype. The chain employs TRBV10-1 and TRBJ2-7, with D tentatively TRBD2 (5 bases). Germline V gene data show CDR1 as WNHNN and CDR2 as SYGVQD (reference sequence). Trimming cost V 2 bases and J 6 bases, with 11 bases left between them. This CDR3 is built from 13 residues. The CDR3 sequence is CASSEQLDFEQYF. CDR3 nucleotides: TGCGCCAGCAGTGAGCAGTTGGACTTCGAGCAGTACTTC.

This clonotype turned up a few times. V usage is TRBV10-3 and J usage is TRBJ1-1; 11 bases are a match to TRBD1. Germline loops: CDR1 ENHRY, CDR2 SYGVKD. The CDR3 is 13 amino acids. The J segment lost 4 bases and the V segment lost 10 bases, leaving 5 bases of the junction unmatched. The CDR3 loop is CATEGTGGTEAFF. CDR3 coding DNA: TGTGCCACCGAGGGGACAGGGGGCACTGAAGCTTTCTTT.

The chain links TRBV4-1 to TRBJ2-1; TRBD2 matches 10 bases. Germline lookup yields CDR1 MGHRA and CDR2 YSYEKL. The length of the CDR3 is 18 residues. V shed 0 bases and J 7 bases; nucleotides not matched to a gene: 12. CDR3 sequence (DNA): TGCGCCAGCAGCCAAGACCCAGCGGGAGGGAACCCAAGAAATGAGCAGTTCTTC. Amino acids: CASSQDPAGGNPRNEQFF.

The sample holds many counts of this clonotype. V and J are TRBV12-3 or TRBV12-4 and TRBJ2-4; 7 positions agree with TRBD2. CDR3 length equals 17 residues. Germline trimming cut 3 bases from V and 2 bases from J; bases unmatched to any gene: 10. The CDR3 bases are TGTGCCAGCAGTTTTAATGGCGGGAGATCGCCCAAAAACATTCAGTACTTC. Translated, it gives CASSFNGGRSPKNIQYF.

This chain links TRBV20-1 with TRBJ2-3; 12 bases map to TRBD2. Germline-derived CDR1 and CDR2 are DFQATT and SNEGSKA (reference sequence). The CDR3 consists of 17 residues. V shed 3 bases, J shed 7 bases, and the junction held 14 bases outside the gene matches. Written as DNA, the CDR3 is TGCAGTGCTAGCGCTCCACGGGCTAGCGGGAGGGACTATACGCAGTATTTT. This sequence encodes CSASAPRASGRDYTQYF.

The genes are TRBV30 and TRBJ1-4; no definite D call. The CDR3 is made up of 11 amino acids. V gave up 4 bases and J gave up 5 bases, with 5 bases separating them. CDR1 is GTSNPN, CDR2 SVGIG, per germline (reference sequence). The CDR3 coding sequence is TGTGCCTGGACGGGGAATGAAAAACTGTTTTTT. Protein: CAWTGNEKLFF. The variable domain in full, completed from reference TRBV30 and TRBJ1-4, reads SQTIHQWPATLVQPVGSPLSLECTVEGTSNPNLYWYRQAAGRGLQLLFYSVGIGQISSEVPQNLSASRPQDRQFILSSKKLLLSDSGFYLCAWTGNEKLFFGSGTQLSVL.

This clonotype was recorded a few times. The chain carries TRBV11-2 and TRBJ1-1; 10 positions match TRBD1. The germline gives CDR1 SGHAT, CDR2 FQNNGV. The length of the CDR3 is 15 residues. V shed 5 bases and J 7 bases; nucleotides not matched to a gene: 10. CDR3 nucleotides: TGTGCCAGCAGCAACCCGGCCCGGGACAGGGGTGAAGCTTTCTTT. This translates into CASSNPARDRGEAFF.

This clonotype turned up a few times. The chain is built from TRBV29-1 and TRBJ2-5; 7 bases are a match to TRBD2. Germline CDR1 reads SQVTM; CDR2 reads ANQGSEA. After removal of 5 bases from V and 4 bases from J, the junction contained 13 bases not matched to a gene. The length of the CDR3 is 15 residues. CDR3 bases: TGCAGCGTTTTTGGCCCTGCGGGAGACAGAGAGACCCAGTACTTC. This translates into CSVFGPAGDRETQYF.

This chain uses TRBV2 with TRBJ1-5; TRBD1 might be the D (6 bases). Looked up from germline, CDR1 is SNHLY and CDR2 is FYNNEI. The CDR3 is 15 amino acids. V was shortened by 3 bases and J by 3 bases, with 12 bases between the two germline ends. The CDR3 nucleotides are TGTGCCAGCAGTGATGGACAGATGAACAATCAGCCCCAGCATTTT. It is translated as CASSDGQMNNQPQHF.

This chain connects TRBV27 to TRBJ1-1; D perhaps matches TRBD1 (5 bases). This CDR3 has 17 residues. The germline V gene has CDR1 MNHEY and CDR2 SMNVEV (reference sequence). Between the trimmed V and J ends, which lost 6 bases and 0 bases, there was a span of 20 bases. CDR3: CASSPKSAGSMNTEAFF. CDR3 coding DNA: TGTGCCAGCAGCCCGAAGTCCGCAGGGAGCATGAACACTGAAGCTTTCTTT.

This clonotype was recorded many times. The chain recombines TRBV28 with TRBJ1-3; D is undetermined. The CDR3 totals 14 residues. Trimming took off 5 bases at V and 6 bases at J, with 14 bases between the two ends. CDR1 MDHEN and CDR2 SYDVKM come from the germline V gene. CDR3 sequence reads: CASSPVHRTNTIYF. The CDR3 DNA reads as TGTGCCAGCAGTCCCGTCCATAGGACAAACACCATATATTTT. The full variable domain, in which reference TRBV28 and TRBJ1-3 provide the parts outside the CDR3, is DVKVTQSSRYLVKRTGEKVFLECVQDMDHENMFWYRQDPGLGLRLIYFSYDVKMKEKGDIPEGYSVSREKKERFSLILESASTNQTSMYLCASSPVHRTNTIYFGEGSWLTVV.

This clonotype was counted only a few times. The genes are TRBV12-3 or TRBV12-4 and TRBJ1-1; D might be TRBD1 (5 bases). Trimming pared 4 bases from V and 11 bases from J, leaving 14 bases between. The CDR3 contains 12 residues. The CDR3 coding sequence is TGTGCCAGCAGTTACTCCGGGACCCGCGCTTTCTTT. Translated: CASSYSGTRAFF.

This clonotype has a handful of counts. The gene calls are TRBV7-9 and TRBJ2-7; D is uncertain. Germline CDR1 reads SEHNR; CDR2 reads FQNEAQ (reference sequence). The CDR3 contains 14 residues. V was clipped by 3 bases and J by 0 bases, with 9 bases between them. The CDR3 nucleotides read TGTGCCAGCAGCTTCACCACCAGCTCCTACGAGCAGTACTTC. Translation gives CASSFTTSSYEQYF. Full variable domain (remainder filled in from reference TRBV7-9 and TRBJ2-7): DTGVSQNPRHKITKRGQNVTFRCDPISEHNRLYWYRQTLGQGPEFLTYFQNEAQLEKSRLLSDRFSAERPKGSFSTLEIQRTEQGDSAMYLCASSFTTSSYEQYFGPGTRLTVT.

This sequence joins TRBV2 and TRBJ1-1, with D hard to call. CDR3 length: 14 amino acids. Germline V gene sequence: CDR1 SNHLY, CDR2 FYNNEI. Trimming cost V 6 bases and J 0 bases, with 11 bases left between them. CDR3 sequence: CASSQERVNTEAFF. In DNA, the CDR3 is TGTGCCAGCAGCCAAGAAAGGGTGAACACTGAAGCTTTCTTT.

The rearrangement joins TRBV27 to TRBJ1-1; possible D gene TRBD1, 5 bases. The CDR3 runs to 14 residues. V gave up 10 bases and J gave up 4 bases, with 19 bases separating them. CDR1 is MNHEY and CDR2 is SMNVEV in the germline V gene (reference sequence). In nucleotides, the CDR3 is TGTGCCACTGGGAAAATTCAGGGAGGCACTGAAGCTTTCTTT. This encodes CATGKIQGGTEAFF.

V usage is TRBV27 and J usage is TRBJ1-5; D uncertain. This CDR3 comprises 14 residues. The germline CDR1 and CDR2 sequences are MNHEY and SMNVEV (reference sequence). V was clipped by 3 bases and J by 5 bases, with 11 bases between them. The CDR3 region is CASSFGQTDQPQHF. Written as DNA, the CDR3 is TGTGCCAGCAGTTTCGGGCAGACTGATCAGCCCCAGCATTTT.

J is TRBJ1-1 and V is TRBV20-1; 7 bases fit TRBD1. Looked up from germline, CDR1 is DFQATT and CDR2 is SNEGSKA (reference sequence). This CDR3 has 13 amino acids. V lost 6 bases, J lost 0 bases, and 4 bases stayed unmatched. The CDR3 DNA sequence: TGCAGTGCCTCAGGGGGTTTGAACACTGAAGCTTTCTTT. It codes for CSASGGLNTEAFF.

This clonotype showed up many times. V usage is TRBV30 and J usage is TRBJ1-1, with 10 bases aligning to TRBD1. Looked up from germline, CDR1 is GTSNPN and CDR2 is SVGIG (reference sequence). This CDR3 is 14 amino acids long. The ends lost 5 bases at V and 1 base at J; junction bases unmatched: 4. CDR3 nucleotides: TGTGCCTGGGGGACAGGGGTCCAGAACACTGAAGCTTTCTTT. The encoded protein is CAWGTGVQNTEAFF.